Listed here is a single T cell receptor (beta chain). Its antigen is unidentified. J lost 2 bases, V lost 5 bases, and 8 bases had no gene match. The CDR3 is 16 amino acids. Germline V gives CDR1 MDHEN, CDR2 SYDVKM. The sample is drawn from a study of T cell responses to AZD1222 COVID-19 vaccine. Here immunoSEQ multiplex PCR was the method, and the copy in TCRdb shows in-frame clones only, minus some. The sample has 200,000 to 250,000 clones, about 93% seen once. Overall study findings and caveats: Donors were largely white British and mainly female; clonal diversity was possibly underestimated. Increased Spike-specific TCR breadth and depth were observed after two AZD1222 doses. In all cases, repertoires were sampled only after the peak T cell response.

This specimen was peripheral blood, taken on day 0 of MenACWY control vaccination. The clonotype was recovered from an adult in good health. The rearrangement uses TRBV28 and TRBJ1-5, with 8 nucleotides matching TRBD1. CDR3 sequence reads: CASSLNQGAGNQPQHF. CDR3 in DNA: TGTGCCAGCAGTCTAAACCAGGGGGCTGGCAATCAGCCCCAGCATTTT. The variable domain in full, completed from reference TRBV28 and TRBJ1-5, reads DVKVTQSSRYLVKRTGEKVFLECVQDMDHENMFWYRQDPGLGLRLIYFSYDVKMKEKGDIPEGYSVSREKKERFSLILESASTNQTSMYLCASSLNQGAGNQPQHFGDGTRLSIL.